This T cell receptor beta chain is drawn from a study of T cell responses to AZD1222 COVID-19 vaccine. Across the whole study: Analyses pooled second doses at about 4 or about 12 weeks.

Produced via immunoSEQ multiplex PCR; TCRdb's table is partial and in-frame only. The data show approximately 150,000 clones, more than 85% seen once. Points on this clone: Its antigen is not known.

CDR3 size: 12 residues. CDR1 is WSHSY and CDR2 is SAAADI in the germline V gene. Trimming cost V 7 bases and J 5 bases; bases outside gene matches: 3. Whole-study findings and limits: Sampling captured repertoires only after the peak T cell response. Among vaccine-associated CD4 TCRs, coverage spanned spike, with dominance at 160-218 and 743-854. It should be noted that donors were predominantly white British and more often female, and clonal diversity was possibly underestimated.

The sequences come from peripheral blood, collected on day 0 of AZD1222 vaccination. V and J are TRBV10-2 and TRBJ2-7; 9 positions agree with TRBD2. The source of this sequence is an adult in good health. This CDR3 is CASKLAGHEQYF. The CDR3 coding sequence is TGCGCCAGCAAACTAGCGGGCCACGAGCAGTACTTC.